The T cell receptor (beta chain) under discussion was sequenced for a study of CD8 T cells in Susac syndrome. Unmatched junction bases numbered 2, after V lost 3 bases and J lost 2 bases. Germline assignment: CDR1 SGDLS and CDR2 YYNGEE. This CDR3 region has 16 residues. With random hexamers, reverse transcription was performed on about 0.5 to 1 ug of RNA. By means of immunoSEQ multiplex PCR, TCR beta CDR3 spanning 54 Vbeta and 13 Jbeta underwent amplification. TCRdb itself ran the immunoSEQ multiplex PCR reads through MiXCR, one entry per CDR3 protein. In the table there are 130,000 to 150,000 distinct CDR3 sequences, 94% of which are singletons.

This TCR derives from a human donor in good health. The sample comprised CD8+ T cells from PBMCs. The chain carries TRBV9 and TRBJ2-7; 16 nucleotides agree with TRBD2. The DNA of the CDR3 is TGTGCCAGCAGCGAAGGGACTAGCGGGAGGGCCTACGAGCAGTACTTC. Protein product: CASSEGTSGRAYEQYF.